This T cell receptor beta chain was sequenced in a study of blood T cell repertoires in COVID-19 (dated by TCRdb to the early 2020s). For the wider study: Samples from collaborators originated in the United States, Italy and Spain and spanned both the acute and convalescent phases of COVID-19. The material from the prospective study consisted of cDNA or gDNA derived from T cells, B-cell-depleted T cells, or PBMCs. Deeply sampled blood TCRbeta repertoires from subjects exposed to, actively infected with, or recovered from COVID-19 were included in the dataset. The repertoires were released in a freely available public database intended as a resource for research on the immune response to SARS-CoV-2. The samples were drawn from the first 160 participants of the ongoing ImmuneRACE study and from more than 1,000 subjects provided by 6 global collaborators. A de-identified subject ID, COVID-19 status, age in years and sex were almost always included in the sample metadata. HLA class I and class II types, where available, came from metadata supplied by the sample provider rather than from assay-based typing.

The paper as a whole reports these results and caveats: Clinical and demographic metadata were provided uncurated, with the amount varying by source and participant.

For this clone: This receptor's antigen is unknown. Base qualities are not at hand, and no much larger clone is one base apart.

Whole blood was collected in K2EDTA tubes by collaborating institutions according to the institutions' own protocols. For TCRbeta analysis, collaborator samples were shipped as frozen whole blood, as isolated PBMCs, or as DNA extracted from either sample type. TCRbeta CDR3 regions were amplified from genomic DNA by means of the immunoSEQ Assay, a bias-controlled multiplex PCR. Per the original workflow: The number of nucleated cells in each sample was estimated by amplification of reference gene primers within the assay. To quantify the absolute abundance of each unique TCRbeta CDR3 rearrangement, sequence reads were collapsed and filtered. For each sample, productive Simpson clonality was calculated by taking the square root of Simpson's diversity index across productive rearrangements. TCRdb stores this immuneACCESS table with in-frame sequences only. Part of the clones is absent; in the studies checked, under half of the shortfall reflects unresolved V genes, and no reason is known for the rest. Clonal size and the V and J genes are those of that table, whereas D and trimming came from the DNA. For this sample the table gives some 30,000 clones, of which about 91% were detected only once. The ten largest clones capture 26% of the sample.

V was cut back by 3 bases and J by 3 bases, leaving a gap of 7 bases between them. The CDR3 starts with the cysteine, ends with the phenylalanine, and has 13 residues. Just CDR3 DNA is preserved here, 39 bases in frame from base 1. CDR1 and CDR2 (SGHTA, FQGNSA) derive from the germline V gene. The sequencing sample was made of peripheral blood. The receptor's source is a human donor in a cohort sampled during active COVID-19. This sequence uses TRBV7-2 and TRBJ2-3; D gene: possibly TRBD2, on 6 matching bases. The CDR3 protein is CASSFRGTDTQYF. In nucleotide form, the sequence is TGTGCCAGCAGCTTTCGGGGGACAGATACGCAGTATTTT. Supplemented by the reference TRBV7-2 and TRBJ2-3 proteins around the CDR3, the complete variable domain is GAGVSQSPSNKVTEKGKDVELRCDPISGHTALYWYRQSLGQGLEFLIYFQGNSAPDKSGLPSDRFSAERTGGSVSTLTIQRTQQEDSAVYLCASSFRGTDTQYFGPGTRLTVL.